A selection of T cell receptor beta chains follows, all from one sample in a study of shared clonotypes between healthy human individuals. Method: immunoSEQ multiplex PCR; TCRdb's copy keeps in-frame clones and lacks some. The sample contains fewer than 130,000 clones, just over 65% of which appear only once. The sample consisted of memory CD8+ T cells sorted from blood. All receptors derive from a woman aged 30 to 39 in good health. The CDR3 runs from the conserved cysteine through the conserved F or W. The D gene is left open where the match is weak. Expanded clones get a size class; other rows say once, few or many, or leave the size out.

V	D	J	size	CDR3	DNA
TRBV6-4	-	TRBJ2-1	-	CASSDSRDAQSDEQFF	TGTGCCAGCAGTGACTCCAGGGACGCTCAAAGTGATGAGCAGTTCTTC
TRBV23-1	-	TRBJ1-5	-	CASSKSTADWNQPQHF	TGCGCCAGCAGTAAATCGACAGCCGATTGGAATCAGCCCCAGCATTTT
TRBV7-9	-	TRBJ1-2	-	CASSPWARESNYGYTF	TGTGCCAGCAGCCCCTGGGCCAGGGAGTCTAACTATGGCTACACCTTC
TRBV28	TRBD1	TRBJ2-1	once	CASSRGYEQFF	TGTGCCAGCAGCAGGGGGTATGAGCAGTTCTTC
TRBV27	TRBD1	TRBJ2-1	-	CASSSHRTGDSSYNEQFF	TGTGCCAGCAGTTCCCATCGGACAGGGGACAGCTCCTACAATGAGCAGTTCTTC
TRBV19	-	TRBJ2-6	-	CASSGKGSGANVLTF	TGTGCCAGTAGTGGGAAGGGCTCTGGGGCCAACGTCCTGACTTTC
TRBV28	-	TRBJ1-3	-	CASSLFQHSSGNTIYF	TGTGCCAGCAGTTTATTCCAACATAGCTCTGGAAACACCATATATTTT
TRBV29-1	TRBD2	TRBJ2-7	-	CSVDGGSGDSGEQYF	TGCAGCGTTGATGGCGGGAGTGGGGATTCAGGCGAGCAGTACTTC
TRBV2	-	TRBJ2-7	many	CASRETPHSYEQYF	TGTGCCAGCAGGGAGACACCCCACTCCTACGAGCAGTACTTC
TRBV28	-	TRBJ1-4	-	CASSFSGGSNEKLFF	TGTGCCAGCAGTTTTTCGGGCGGTTCTAATGAAAAACTGTTTTTT
TRBV4-1	TRBD1	TRBJ1-5	many	CASSQEQGVNSNQPQHF	TGCGCCAGCAGCCAAGAACAGGGGGTTAACAGCAATCAGCCCCAGCATTTT
TRBV9	TRBD2	TRBJ2-7	-	CASSVGGSQNEQYF	TGTGCCAGCAGCGTCGGGGGGTCCCAAAACGAGCAGTACTTC
TRBV30	-	TRBJ1-4	-	CAWSAVATNEKLFF	TGTGCCTGGAGTGCGGTGGCAACTAATGAAAAACTGTTTTTT
TRBV9	TRBD1	TRBJ2-7	-	CASSLSYTGVPYEQYF	TGTGCCAGCAGCCTTAGCTACACAGGGGTGCCCTACGAGCAGTACTTC
TRBV2	-	TRBJ1-3	-	CASKARGGTGNTIYF	TGTGCCAGCAAAGCCAGGGGTGGTACTGGAAACACCATATATTTT
TRBV9	-	TRBJ1-2	-	CASSVAGAPYGYTF	TGTGCCAGCAGCGTAGCCGGGGCGCCCTATGGCTACACCTTC
TRBV18	TRBD1	TRBJ1-5	-	CASSDRGNSNQPQHF	TGTGCCAGCTCAGACAGGGGAAATAGCAATCAGCCCCAGCATTTT
TRBV25-1	-	TRBJ2-1	-	CASSLGVWQFF	TGTGCCAGCAGTTTAGGGGTCTGGCAGTTCTTC
TRBV2	TRBD2	TRBJ2-5	-	CASTQFSGRARWEQYF	TGTGCCAGCACTCAATTTAGCGGGAGGGCCCGGTGGGAGCAGTACTTC
TRBV5-4	TRBD2	TRBJ2-7	-	CASSLPRSGRGSEQYF	TGTGCCAGCAGCTTGCCCCGTAGCGGGAGAGGTAGCGAGCAGTACTTC
TRBV30	-	TRBJ2-7	-	CAWNFAGFYEQYF	TGTGCCTGGAATTTCGCGGGATTCTACGAGCAGTACTTC
TRBV2	TRBD2	TRBJ2-1	-	CASSGPSGRGNGNEQFF	TGTGCCAGCAGTGGTCCTAGCGGGAGAGGCAACGGCAATGAGCAGTTCTTC